A single sample gave rise to the 3 T cell receptor beta chains below, sequenced in a study of metastatic and nonmetastatic thyroid tumors. Among the patients, none had received any treatment before thyroid surgery. TCRdb re-called the PCR reads with MiXCR. The data contain 15,000 to 20,000 clones, 20% to 25% of them singletons. The material sequenced was tumor tissue. The receptor set was obtained from a female donor with papillary thyroid cancer or a benign thyroid nodule (not recorded which). Some clones in this sample may be carry-over from other donors' samples.

Many counts were recorded for this clone. The genes are TRBV4-2 and TRBJ2-5, with D perhaps assigned TRBD1 or TRBD2 (5 bases each). The CDR3 is made up of 15 amino acids. V lost 1 base and J lost 1, with 10 bases in between. CDR1 LGHNA and CDR2 YNFKEQ come from the germline V gene. The CDR3 region has the DNA TGTGCCAGCAGCCAAGCTGAGGGGATCCAAGAGACCCAGTACTTC. It translates to CASSQAEGIQETQYF.

This clone was seen repeatedly, ten times or more. The same CDR3 can be traced to other DNA sequences in this sample. V is TRBV7-2 and J is TRBJ2-5, with 12 bases fitting TRBD2. CDR1 is SGHTA, CDR2 FQGNSA, per germline. The CDR3 is 15 residues long. V shed 6 bases, J shed 5 bases, and the junction held 7 bases outside the gene matches. CDR3 region: CASRPTSGSWETQYF. CDR3 in DNA: TGTGCCAGCAGGCCGACTAGCGGGAGTTGGGAGACCCAGTACTTC.

This chain links TRBV18 with TRBJ1-4; TRBD1 matches at 7 bases. Trimming cost V 8 bases and J 8 bases; bases outside gene matches: 8. The CDR3 spans 13 residues. Per germline, CDR1 KGHSH and CDR2 LQKENI. CDR3 DNA: TGTGCCAGCGCGACAGGGTTGGGAGAAAAACTGTTTTTT. It encodes CASATGLGEKLFF.